This paragraph covers one T cell receptor beta chain sequence. Its specific antigen is unknown. Qualities for individual bases were not recorded, and no much larger clone is one base off. The entry originates in a study of blood T cell repertoires in COVID-19 (dated by TCRdb to about 2020). Broadly, across the study: Samples covering the acute and convalescent phases of COVID-19 were provided by collaborators in the United States, Italy and Spain. The prospective study material was composed of cDNA or gDNA derived from T cells, B-cell-depleted T cells, or PBMCs. Samples were obtained from the ongoing ImmuneRACE study (first 160 participants) and from over 1,000 subjects provided by 6 global collaborators. HLA class I and class II types, where available, came from metadata supplied by the sample provider rather than from assay-based typing. A de-identified subject ID, COVID-19 status, age in years and sex were almost always included in the sample metadata. The repertoires were released in a freely available public database meant as a resource for research on the immune response to SARS-CoV-2. Subjects who had been exposed to COVID-19, were actively infected with it, or had recovered from it provided the deeply sampled blood TCRbeta repertoires that made up the dataset. Overall results and qualifications from the work: The amount of clinical and demographic metadata varied by source and participant and was provided uncurated.

From the cysteine up to the phenylalanine, the CDR3 has a length of 12 residues. Only the CDR3 portion is preserved as DNA: 36 bases, with reading frame beginning at the first base. V drops 4 bases and J drops 4 bases, leaving 9 bases in between. For CDR1 and CDR2, the germline V gene (reference sequence) lists SGHNT and YYREEE. Each collaborating institution followed its own protocols to collect whole blood in K2EDTA tubes. Collaborator samples were shipped for TCRbeta analysis as frozen whole blood, isolated PBMCs, or DNA extracted from either sample type. The immunoSEQ Assay, a bias-controlled multiplex PCR, was used to amplify TCRbeta CDR3 regions from genomic DNA. Concerning the study's data processing: Within the assay, amplification of reference gene primers was used to estimate how many nucleated cells each sample contained. Sequence reads were collapsed and filtered to measure the absolute abundance of every unique TCRbeta CDR3 rearrangement. Productive Simpson clonality was computed per sample as the square root of Simpson's diversity index over productive rearrangements. TCRdb limited this immuneACCESS table to in-frame rearrangements with V and J called. A share of clones is missing; checked studies link under half to unresolved V genes, and the rest is unexplained. For V, J and clone size, that table is used; D and trimming come from the DNA. The table for this sample lists around 80,000 clones; around 83% of them were counted only once. The ten top clones hold approximately 30% of the sample.

The sample consisted of peripheral blood. This TCR was sampled from a human donor in a cohort sampled during active COVID-19. In this chain, TRBV5-4 is recombined with TRBJ2-7; TRBD2 might be the D gene, on 6 matching bases. CDR3 protein: CASSQDYYEQYF. The DNA reads TGTGCCAGCAGCCAGGACTATTACGAGCAGTACTTC.